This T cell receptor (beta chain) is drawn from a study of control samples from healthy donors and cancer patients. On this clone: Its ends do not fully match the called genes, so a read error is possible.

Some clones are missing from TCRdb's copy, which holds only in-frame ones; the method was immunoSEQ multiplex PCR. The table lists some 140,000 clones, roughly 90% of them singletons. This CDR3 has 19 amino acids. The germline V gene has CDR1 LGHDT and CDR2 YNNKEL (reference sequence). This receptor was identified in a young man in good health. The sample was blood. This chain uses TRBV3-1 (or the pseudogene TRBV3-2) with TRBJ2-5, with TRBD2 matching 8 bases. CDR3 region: CARSPWGGSGRRGQETQYF. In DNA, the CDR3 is TGTGCCCGCAGCCCCTGGGGGGGGAGCGGGAGACGGGGGCAGGAGACCCAGTACTTC.